The present entry profiles one TCR beta chain with its context. Its cognate antigen is unknown. These data originate in a study of Graves' ophthalmopathy and Graves' hyperthyroidism. The ends were cut back, 7 bases at V and 2 bases at J, with 12 bases in the middle. Germline lookup yields CDR1 MNHNS and CDR2 SASEGT. This CDR3 comprises 14 residues. Whole-study results and caveats: Ophthalmopathy and stable hyperthyroidism were discriminated by a 13-signature model, with approximately 88% sensitivity and about 82% specificity. Detection in blood was also observed for most expanded thyroid clonotypes above 0.001 frequency.

RNA transcripts were the template, and TCR beta CDR3 regions were amplified from them. HTBI primers were used in a first-round RT-PCR, which preceded a second-round multiplex PCR. TCRdb used MiXCR to reprocess the multiplex PCR reads, holding one entry per CDR3 protein. Of about 480,000 distinct CDR3 sequences in the sample, 13% to 15% were seen once. The J gene is TRBJ2-4, the V gene TRBV6-1; no definite D call. This TCR was sampled from a woman in her 30s with Graves' ophthalmopathy. Sequencing was performed on blood. The CDR3 sequence is CASTYGESKNIQYF. The CDR3 DNA follows: TGTGCCAGCACCTATGGCGAATCCAAAAACATTCAGTACTTC.